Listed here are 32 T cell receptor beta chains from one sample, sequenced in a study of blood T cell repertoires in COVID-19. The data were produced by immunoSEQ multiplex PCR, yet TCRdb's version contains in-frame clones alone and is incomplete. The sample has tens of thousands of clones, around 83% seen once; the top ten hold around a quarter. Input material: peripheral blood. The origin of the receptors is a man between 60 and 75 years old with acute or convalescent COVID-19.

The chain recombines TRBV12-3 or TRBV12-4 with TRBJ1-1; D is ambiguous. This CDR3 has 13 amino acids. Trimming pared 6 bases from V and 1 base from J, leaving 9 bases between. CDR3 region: CASRPGENTEAFF. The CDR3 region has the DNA TGTGCCAGCAGACCGGGAGAGAACACTGAAGCTTTCTTT.

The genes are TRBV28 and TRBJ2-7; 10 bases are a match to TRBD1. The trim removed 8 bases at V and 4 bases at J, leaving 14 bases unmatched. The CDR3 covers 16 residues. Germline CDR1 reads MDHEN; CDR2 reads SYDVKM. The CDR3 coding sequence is TGTGCCAGCTGGGGGGGAGGGACAGGGGACAGGTACGAGCAGTACTTC. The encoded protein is CASWGGGTGDRYEQYF. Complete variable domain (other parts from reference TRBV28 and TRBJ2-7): DVKVTQSSRYLVKRTGEKVFLECVQDMDHENMFWYRQDPGLGLRLIYFSYDVKMKEKGDIPEGYSVSREKKERFSLILESASTNQTSMYLCASWGGGTGDRYEQYFGPGTRLTVT.

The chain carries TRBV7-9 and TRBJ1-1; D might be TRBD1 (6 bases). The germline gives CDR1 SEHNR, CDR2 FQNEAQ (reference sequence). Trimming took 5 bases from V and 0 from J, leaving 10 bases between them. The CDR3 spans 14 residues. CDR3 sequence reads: CASSAQGLNTEAFF. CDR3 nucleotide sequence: TGTGCCAGCAGCGCGCAGGGGTTGAACACTGAAGCTTTCTTT.

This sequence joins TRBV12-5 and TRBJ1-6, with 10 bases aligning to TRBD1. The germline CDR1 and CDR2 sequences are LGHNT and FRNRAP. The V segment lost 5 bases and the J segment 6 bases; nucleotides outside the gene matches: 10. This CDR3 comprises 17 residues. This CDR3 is CASGLTPGQGFNSPLHF. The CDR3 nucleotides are TGTGCTAGTGGTCTAACCCCGGGACAGGGGTTTAATTCACCCCTCCACTTT.

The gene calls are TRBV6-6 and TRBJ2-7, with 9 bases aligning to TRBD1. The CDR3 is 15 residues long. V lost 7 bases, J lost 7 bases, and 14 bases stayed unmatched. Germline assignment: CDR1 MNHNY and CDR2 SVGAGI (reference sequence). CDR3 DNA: TGTGCCAGCACCGTACTCGGGACAGGGAAAGATGAGCAGTACTTC. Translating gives CASTVLGTGKDEQYF.

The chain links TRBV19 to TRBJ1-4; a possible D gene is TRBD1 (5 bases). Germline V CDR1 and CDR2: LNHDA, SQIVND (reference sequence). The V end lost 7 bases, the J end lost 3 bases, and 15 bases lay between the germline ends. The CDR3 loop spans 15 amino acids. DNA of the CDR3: TGTGCCAGTAAGGGGATGGGAATGGCTAATGAAAAACTGTTTTTT. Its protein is CASKGMGMANEKLFF.

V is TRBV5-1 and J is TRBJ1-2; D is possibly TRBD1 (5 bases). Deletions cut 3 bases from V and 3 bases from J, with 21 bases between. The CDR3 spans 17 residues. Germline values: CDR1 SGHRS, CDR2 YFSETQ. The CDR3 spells CASSSWSRGAGDYGYTF. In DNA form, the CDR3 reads TGCGCCAGCAGCTCATGGAGTCGGGGAGCGGGGGACTATGGCTACACCTTC.

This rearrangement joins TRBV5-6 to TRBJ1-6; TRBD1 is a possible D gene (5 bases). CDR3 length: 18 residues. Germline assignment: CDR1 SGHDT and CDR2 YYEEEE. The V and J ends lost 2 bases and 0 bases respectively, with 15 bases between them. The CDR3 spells CASSFDLPGDSYNSPLHF. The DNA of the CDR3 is TGTGCCAGCAGCTTTGACCTTCCGGGGGACTCCTATAATTCACCCCTCCACTTT. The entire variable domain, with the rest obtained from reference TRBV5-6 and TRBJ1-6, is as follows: DAGVTQSPTHLIKTRGQQVTLRCSPKSGHDTVSWYQQALGQGPQFIFQYYEEEERQRGNFPDRFSGHQFPNYSSELNVNALLLGDSALYLCASSFDLPGDSYNSPLHFGNGTRLTVT.

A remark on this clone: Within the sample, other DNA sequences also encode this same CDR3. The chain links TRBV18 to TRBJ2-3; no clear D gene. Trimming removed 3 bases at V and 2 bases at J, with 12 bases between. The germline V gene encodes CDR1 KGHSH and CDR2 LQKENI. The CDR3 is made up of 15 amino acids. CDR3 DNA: TGTGCCAGCTCACCTGGGCAGCTCTCCACAGATACGCAGTATTTT. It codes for CASSPGQLSTDTQYF.

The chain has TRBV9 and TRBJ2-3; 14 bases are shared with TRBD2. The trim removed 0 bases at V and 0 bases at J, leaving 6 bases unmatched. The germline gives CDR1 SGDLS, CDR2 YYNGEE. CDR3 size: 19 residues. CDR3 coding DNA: TGTGCCAGCAGCGTAGAGGCGGGGACTAGCGGGAGTAGCACAGATACGCAGTATTTT. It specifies CASSVEAGTSGSSTDTQYF. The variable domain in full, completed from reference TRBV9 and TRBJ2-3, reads DSGVTQTPKHLITATGQRVTLRCSPRSGDLSVYWYQQSLDQGLQFLIQYYNGEERAKGNILERFSAQQFPDLHSELNLSSLELGDSALYFCASSVEAGTSGSSTDTQYFGPGTRLTVL.

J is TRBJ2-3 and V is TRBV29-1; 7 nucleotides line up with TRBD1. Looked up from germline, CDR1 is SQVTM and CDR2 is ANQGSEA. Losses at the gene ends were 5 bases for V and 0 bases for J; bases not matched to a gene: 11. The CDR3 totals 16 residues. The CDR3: CSVSSPDRSSTDTQYF. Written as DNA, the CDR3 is TGCAGCGTTTCCAGCCCGGACAGGTCTAGCACAGATACGCAGTATTTT.

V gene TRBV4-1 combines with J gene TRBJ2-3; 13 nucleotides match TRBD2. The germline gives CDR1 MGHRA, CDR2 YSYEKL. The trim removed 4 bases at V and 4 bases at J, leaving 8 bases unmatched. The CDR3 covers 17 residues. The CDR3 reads CASSRELAGGPSDTQYF. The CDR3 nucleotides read TGCGCCAGCAGCCGGGAACTAGCGGGGGGGCCGTCAGATACGCAGTATTTT.

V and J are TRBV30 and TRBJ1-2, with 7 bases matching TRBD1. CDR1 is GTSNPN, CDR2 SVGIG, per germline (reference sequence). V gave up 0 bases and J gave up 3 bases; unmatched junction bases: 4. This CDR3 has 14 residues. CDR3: CAWSVQGTDYGYTF. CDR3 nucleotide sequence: TGTGCCTGGAGTGTACAGGGGACCGACTATGGCTACACCTTC.

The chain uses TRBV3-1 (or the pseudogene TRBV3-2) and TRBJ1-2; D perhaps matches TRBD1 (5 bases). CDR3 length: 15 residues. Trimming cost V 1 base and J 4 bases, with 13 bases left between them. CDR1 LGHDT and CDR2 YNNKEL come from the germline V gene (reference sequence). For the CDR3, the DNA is TGTGCCAGCAGCCAAGGTCTACAGGATCTCTATGGCTACACCTTC. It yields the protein CASSQGLQDLYGYTF.

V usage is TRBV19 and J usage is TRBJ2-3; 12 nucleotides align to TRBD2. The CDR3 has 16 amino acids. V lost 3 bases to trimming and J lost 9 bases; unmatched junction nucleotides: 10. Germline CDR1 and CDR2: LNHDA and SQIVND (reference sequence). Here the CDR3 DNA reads TGTGCCAGTAGTATGACTAGCGGGGGTCGATTGAGCACGCAGTATTTT. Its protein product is CASSMTSGGRLSTQYF.

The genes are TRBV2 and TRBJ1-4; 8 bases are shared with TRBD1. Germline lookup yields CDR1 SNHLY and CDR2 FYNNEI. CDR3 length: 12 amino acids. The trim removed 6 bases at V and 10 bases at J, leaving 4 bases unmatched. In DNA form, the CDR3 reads TGTGCCAGCAGAGGACAGGGAGGAAAACTGTTTTTT. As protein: CASRGQGGKLFF. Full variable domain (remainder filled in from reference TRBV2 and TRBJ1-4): EPEVTQTPSHQVTQMGQEVILRCVPISNHLYFYWYRQILGQKVEFLVSFYNNEISEKSEIFDDQFSVERPDGSNFTLKIRSTKLEDSAMYFCASRGQGGKLFFGSGTQLSVL.

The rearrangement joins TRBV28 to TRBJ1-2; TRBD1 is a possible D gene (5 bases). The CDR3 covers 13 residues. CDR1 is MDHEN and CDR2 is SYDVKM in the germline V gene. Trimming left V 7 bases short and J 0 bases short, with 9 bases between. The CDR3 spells CASNYRPNYGYTF. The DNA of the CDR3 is TGTGCCAGCAACTACAGGCCTAACTATGGCTACACCTTC.

This CDR3 is CASEGGLGNTIYF. The CDR3 DNA reads as TGTGCCAGCGAGGGGGGGCTTGGAAACACCATATATTTT. The rearrangement links TRBV6-5 to TRBJ1-3, with D possibly TRBD1 on 6 matching bases. The CDR3 is made up of 13 amino acids. From germline, CDR1 is MNHEY and CDR2 SVGAGI. V shed 8 bases and J shed 3 bases, with 11 bases lying between them.

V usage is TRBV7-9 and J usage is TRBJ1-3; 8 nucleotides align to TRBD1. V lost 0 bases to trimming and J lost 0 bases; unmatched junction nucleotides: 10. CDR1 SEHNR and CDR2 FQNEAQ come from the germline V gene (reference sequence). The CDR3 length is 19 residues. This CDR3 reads CASSLALTRQGSSGNTIYF. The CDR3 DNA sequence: TGTGCCAGCAGCTTAGCCTTGACCCGACAGGGGAGCTCTGGAAACACCATATATTTT.

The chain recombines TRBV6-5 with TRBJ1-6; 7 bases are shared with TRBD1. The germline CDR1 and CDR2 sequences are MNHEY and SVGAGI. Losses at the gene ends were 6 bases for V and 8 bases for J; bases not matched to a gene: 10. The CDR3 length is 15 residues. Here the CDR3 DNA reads TGTGCCAGCAGGATCGGGACAGCCTGGGATTCACCCCTCCACTTT. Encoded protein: CASRIGTAWDSPLHF.

This CDR3 reads CASSPTLDRVSNTEAFF. CDR3 DNA: TGTGCCAGCAGCCCGACCTTGGACAGGGTATCGAACACTGAAGCTTTCTTT. The chain couples TRBV11-2 to TRBJ1-1; 8 nucleotides align to TRBD1. Germline-derived CDR1 and CDR2 are SGHAT and FQNNGV. The CDR3 consists of 17 residues. Losses at the gene ends were 5 bases for V and 1 base for J; bases not matched to a gene: 12.

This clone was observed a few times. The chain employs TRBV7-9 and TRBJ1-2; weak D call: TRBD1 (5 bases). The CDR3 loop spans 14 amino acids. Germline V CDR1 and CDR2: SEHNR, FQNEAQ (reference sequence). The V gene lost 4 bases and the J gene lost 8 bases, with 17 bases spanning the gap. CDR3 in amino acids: CASSSNSKTDGYTF. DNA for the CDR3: TGTGCCAGCAGCTCTAATTCGAAGACAGACGGCTACACCTTC.

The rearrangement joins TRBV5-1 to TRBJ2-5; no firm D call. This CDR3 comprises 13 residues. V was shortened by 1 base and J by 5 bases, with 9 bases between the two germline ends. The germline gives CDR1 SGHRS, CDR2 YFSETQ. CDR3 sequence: CASSLFPEETQYF. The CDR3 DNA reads TGCGCCAGCAGCTTGTTTCCGGAGGAGACCCAGTACTTC.

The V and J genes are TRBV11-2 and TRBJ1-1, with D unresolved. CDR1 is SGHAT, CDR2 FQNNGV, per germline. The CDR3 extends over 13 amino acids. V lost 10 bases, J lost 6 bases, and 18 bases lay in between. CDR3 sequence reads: CATSHLALSEAFF. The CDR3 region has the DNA TGTGCCACCTCGCATCTGGCCCTCTCTGAAGCTTTCTTT.

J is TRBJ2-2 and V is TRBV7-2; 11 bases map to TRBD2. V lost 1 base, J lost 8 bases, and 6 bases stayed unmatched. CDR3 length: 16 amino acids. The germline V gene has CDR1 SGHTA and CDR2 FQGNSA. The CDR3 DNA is TGTGCCAGCAGCTTAGGTACTAGCGGGGGCCAGGGGGAGCTGTTTTTT. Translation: CASSLGTSGGQGELFF.

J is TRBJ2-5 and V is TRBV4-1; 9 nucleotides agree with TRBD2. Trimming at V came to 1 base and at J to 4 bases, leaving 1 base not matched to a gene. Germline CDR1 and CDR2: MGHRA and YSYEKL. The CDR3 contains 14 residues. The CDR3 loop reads CASSQGRGGETQYF. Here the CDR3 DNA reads TGCGCCAGCAGCCAAGGGCGGGGGGGAGAGACCCAGTACTTC.

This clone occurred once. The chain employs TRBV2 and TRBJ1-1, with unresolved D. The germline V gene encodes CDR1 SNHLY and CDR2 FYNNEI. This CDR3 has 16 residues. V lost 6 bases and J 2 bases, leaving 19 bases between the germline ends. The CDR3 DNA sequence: TGTGCCAGCAGACCCCGAGCTCGAGGAGCAAACACTGAAGCTTTCTTT. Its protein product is CASRPRARGANTEAFF.

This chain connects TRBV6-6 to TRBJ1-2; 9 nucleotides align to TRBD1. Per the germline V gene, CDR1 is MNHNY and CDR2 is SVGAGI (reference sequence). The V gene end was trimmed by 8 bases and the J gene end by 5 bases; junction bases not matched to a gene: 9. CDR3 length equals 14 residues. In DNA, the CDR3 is TGTGCCAGCTCCAACAGGGGGCGGGGGTATGGCTACACCTTC. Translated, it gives CASSNRGRGYGYTF.

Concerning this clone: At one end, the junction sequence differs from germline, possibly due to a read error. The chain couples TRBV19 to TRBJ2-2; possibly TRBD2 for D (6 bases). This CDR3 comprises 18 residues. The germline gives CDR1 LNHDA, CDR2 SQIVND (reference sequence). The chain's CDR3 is CASSIPRGYGSGGGKLFF. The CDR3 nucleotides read TGTGCCAGTAGTATCCCCCGGGGGTACGGGTCAGGTGGCGGGAAGCTGTTTTTT.

The CDR3 sequence is CASSVPAGGFNEQFF. In nucleotides, the CDR3 is TGTGCCAGCAGCGTCCCAGCGGGGGGATTCAATGAGCAGTTCTTC. This chain links TRBV5-4 with TRBJ2-1; 9 nucleotides match TRBD2. Germline V lookup: CDR1 SGHNT, CDR2 YYREEE (reference sequence). The V and J ends lost 4 bases and 6 bases, in that order; junction bases with no gene match: 8. This CDR3 has 15 amino acids.

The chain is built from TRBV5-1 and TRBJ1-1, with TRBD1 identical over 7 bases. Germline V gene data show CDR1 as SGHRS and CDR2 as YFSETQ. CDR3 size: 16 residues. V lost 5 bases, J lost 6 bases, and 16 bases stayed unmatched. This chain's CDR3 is CASSRGQRVTNSEAFF. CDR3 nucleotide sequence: TGCGCCAGCAGTAGGGGACAGCGGGTTACAAACTCTGAAGCTTTCTTT.

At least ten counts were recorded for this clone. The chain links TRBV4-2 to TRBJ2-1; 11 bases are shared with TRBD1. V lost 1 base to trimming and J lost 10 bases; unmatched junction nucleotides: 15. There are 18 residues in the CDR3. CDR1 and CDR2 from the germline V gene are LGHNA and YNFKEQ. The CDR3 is CASSQVDRGLLVSGEQFF. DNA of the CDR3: TGTGCCAGCAGCCAAGTGGACAGGGGGCTTCTTGTTTCGGGCGAGCAGTTCTTC.